A single sample gave rise to the 30 T cell receptor beta chains below, sequenced in a study of blood T cell repertoires in COVID-19. Some clones are missing from TCRdb's copy, which holds only in-frame ones; the method was immunoSEQ multiplex PCR. The data contain 150,000 to 200,000 clones, approximately 86% of them singletons. Sample: peripheral blood. The receptors stem from a woman between 45 and 60 years old with acute or convalescent COVID-19.

The chain combines TRBV28 with TRBJ2-1; the match to TRBD2 covers 7 bases. Unmatched junction bases numbered 7, after V lost 8 bases and J lost 0 bases. The CDR3 runs 15 residues. The germline gives CDR1 MDHEN, CDR2 SYDVKM. The CDR3 loop reads CASLSGKSSYNEQFF. CDR3 nucleotides: TGTGCCAGCCTAAGCGGGAAGAGCTCCTACAATGAGCAGTTCTTC.

This clone has just one count. The chain's CDR3 is CASSPRRDRVNTEAFF. The CDR3 DNA is TGTGCCAGCTCACCCCGCCGGGACAGGGTGAACACTGAAGCTTTCTTT. J is TRBJ1-1 and V is TRBV18; 9 nucleotides match TRBD1. Unmatched junction bases numbered 5, after V lost 3 bases and J lost 0 bases. CDR3 length: 16 residues. The V gene's germline CDR1 is KGHSH and CDR2 LQKENI.

This chain joins TRBV18 and TRBJ2-1; TRBD2 aligns across 10 bases. V was pared by 5 bases and J by 7 bases, with 8 bases of the junction left unmatched. Germline CDR1 and CDR2: KGHSH and LQKENI. This CDR3 comprises 15 residues. The CDR3 here is CASSGLAGVGNEQFF. CDR3 nucleotides: TGTGCCAGCTCAGGGCTAGCGGGAGTGGGGAATGAGCAGTTCTTC.

CDR3 amino acids: CASSQPKLPTNEKLFF. CDR3 coding DNA: TGCGCCAGCAGCCAACCCAAACTCCCAACTAATGAAAAACTGTTTTTT. The genes are TRBV4-3 and TRBJ1-4; no clear D gene. The CDR3 is made up of 16 amino acids. V shed 2 bases and J shed 0 bases, with 10 bases lying between them. In germline, CDR1 is LGHNA, CDR2 YSLEER.

This sequence joins TRBV5-6 and TRBJ2-7; 9 bases line up with TRBD1. Looked up from germline, CDR1 is SGHDT and CDR2 is YYEEEE. Trimming cost V 7 bases and J 2 bases; bases outside gene matches: 13. This CDR3 is built from 16 residues. The CDR3 loop is CASLETGTGITYEQYF. In DNA form, the CDR3 reads TGTGCCAGCTTAGAGACCGGGACAGGGATCACCTACGAGCAGTACTTC.

The chain carries TRBV11-2 and TRBJ1-2; 10 bases are a match to TRBD1. This CDR3 comprises 17 residues. Germline CDR1 and CDR2: SGHAT and FQNNGV. Losses at the gene ends were 6 bases for V and 1 base for J; bases not matched to a gene: 11. In nucleotides, the CDR3 is TGTGCCAGCAGTGGATTTGACAGGGGGCGCGGTAACTATGGCTACACCTTC. Residues: CASSGFDRGRGNYGYTF.

The rearrangement joins TRBV7-9 to TRBJ2-7, with 9 bases lining up with TRBD2. Germline V gene data show CDR1 as SEHNR and CDR2 as FQNEAQ (reference sequence). The CDR3 spans 15 residues. The J segment lost 4 bases and the V segment lost 1 base, leaving 5 bases of the junction unmatched. CDR3: CASSLVGTSRYEQYF. CDR3 bases: TGTGCCAGCAGCTTAGTTGGGACTAGCAGGTACGAGCAGTACTTC.

This clone has only a few counts. The genes are TRBV18 and TRBJ2-1, with TRBD1 matching over 10 bases. Unmatched junction bases numbered 7, after V lost 0 bases and J lost 8 bases. Germline V gene sequence: CDR1 KGHSH, CDR2 LQKENI. The CDR3 runs 16 residues. CDR3 DNA sequence: TGTGCCAGCTCACCACCTTCGGGACAGGGGCTACATGAGCAGTTCTTC. Its translation is CASSPPSGQGLHEQFF. Looking up the rest from reference TRBV18 and TRBJ2-1 gives the full variable domain: NAGVMQNPRHLVRRRGQEARLRCSPMKGHSHVYWYRQLPEEGLKFMVYLQKENIIDESGMPKERFSAEFPKEGPSILRIQQVVRGDSAAYFCASSPPSGQGLHEQFFGPGTRLTVL.

The CDR3 bases are TGCAGCGCCCAGGAGGCTACGGAAAAACTGTTTTTT. It encodes CSAQEATEKLFF. V usage is TRBV29-1 and J usage is TRBJ1-4; D ambiguous. Trimming cost V 7 bases and J 8 bases, with 14 bases left between them. This CDR3 region has 12 residues. Germline CDR1 and CDR2: SQVTM and ANQGSEA. The whole variable domain, remainder taken from reference TRBV29-1 and TRBJ1-4, is SAVISQKPSRDICQRGTSLTIQCQVDSQVTMMFWYRQQPGQSLTLIATANQGSEATYESGFVIDKFPISRPNLTFSTLTVSNMSPEDSSIYLCSAQEATEKLFFGSGTQLSVL.

CDR3: CASSFAGQGFSNYGYTF. The CDR3 DNA follows: TGTGCCAGCAGCTTCGCGGGACAGGGGTTCTCTAACTATGGCTACACCTTC. The chain uses TRBV5-5 and TRBJ1-2; 10 nucleotides align to TRBD1. Germline lookup yields CDR1 SGHKS and CDR2 YYEKEE (reference sequence). V lost 2 bases, J lost 0 bases, and 7 bases stayed unmatched. CDR3 size: 17 residues.

The chain uses TRBV5-1 and TRBJ2-3; D not resolved. Trimming removed 2 bases at V and 6 bases at J, with 16 bases between. Germline V CDR1 and CDR2: SGHRS, YFSETQ. CDR3 length: 15 residues. CDR3 sequence reads: CASSFSGVSLDTQYF. CDR3 bases: TGCGCCAGCAGCTTTTCAGGTGTATCTCTTGATACGCAGTATTTT.

The V gene is TRBV14, the J gene TRBJ1-2; 7 nucleotides align to TRBD1. Per the germline V gene, CDR1 is SGHDN and CDR2 is FVKESK. The CDR3 spans 13 residues. Trimming took 5 bases from V and 4 from J; bases not matched to a gene: 4. The CDR3 here is CASSAQGPYGYTF. The CDR3 DNA reads as TGTGCCAGCAGCGCACAGGGGCCCTATGGCTACACCTTC.

The chain is built from TRBV19 and TRBJ2-5; 14 nucleotides agree with TRBD2. Germline V gene data show CDR1 as LNHDA and CDR2 as SQIVND (reference sequence). The V and J ends lost 4 bases and 5 bases, in that order; junction bases with no gene match: 6. CDR3 size: 16 residues. CDR3 sequence: CASSKRLAGGHETQYF. In DNA form, the CDR3 reads TGTGCCAGTAGTAAAAGACTAGCGGGAGGGCACGAGACCCAGTACTTC.

V and J are TRBV15 and TRBJ2-1; perhaps TRBD2 as D (6 bases). Looked up from germline, CDR1 is LNHNV and CDR2 is YYDKDF (reference sequence). V was trimmed by 1 base and J by 8 bases, leaving 6 bases between them. The CDR3 contains 12 residues. The CDR3 nucleotides are TGTGCCACCAGCAGAGGCGGGGATGAGCAGTTCTTC. Its translation: CATSRGGDEQFF.

The chain carries TRBV19 and TRBJ1-1; no definite D call. CDR3 length: 13 residues. V lost 10 bases and J 7 bases, leaving 19 bases between the germline ends. CDR1 is LNHDA, CDR2 SQIVND, per germline (reference sequence). The CDR3 DNA follows: TGTGCCACTTTAGAACGCGACACGCATGAAGCTTTCTTT. Translating it yields CATLERDTHEAFF.

This chain joins TRBV9 and TRBJ2-1; TRBD2 aligns across 15 bases. V was pared by 3 bases and J by 10 bases, with 8 bases of the junction left unmatched. Germline CDR1 SGDLS, CDR2 YYNGEE. The CDR3 is 16 amino acids. CDR3 coding DNA: TGTGCCAGCAGCGACCTAAGTGGACTAGCGGGAGGGGAGCAGTTCTTC. It yields the protein CASSDLSGLAGGEQFF.

This chain uses TRBV3-1 (or the pseudogene TRBV3-2) with TRBJ2-3; 12 nucleotides align to TRBD2. Trimming took 4 bases from V and 0 from J; bases not matched to a gene: 5. In germline, CDR1 is LGHDT, CDR2 YNNKEL (reference sequence). The CDR3 runs 17 residues. CDR3 protein: CASSPLLAGGSTDTQYF. CDR3 coding DNA: TGTGCCAGCAGCCCCCTACTAGCGGGGGGTAGCACAGATACGCAGTATTTT.

CDR3 protein: CASSSKTGYNSPLHF. CDR3 bases: TGTGCCAGTAGTAGCAAAACAGGTTATAATTCACCCCTCCACTTT. The chain recombines TRBV19 with TRBJ1-6, with D possibly being TRBD1 (5 bases). In germline, CDR1 is LNHDA, CDR2 SQIVND (reference sequence). This CDR3 has 15 residues. The ends were cut back, 4 bases at V and 4 bases at J, with 11 bases in the middle.

The chain combines TRBV19 with TRBJ2-4, with TRBD1 identical over 7 bases. CDR1 LNHDA and CDR2 SQIVND come from the germline V gene (reference sequence). Trimming removed 6 bases from V and 7 bases from J; junction bases left unmatched: 9. CDR3 length: 14 residues. CDR3 loop: CASRPEGAFNIQYF. The DNA for the CDR3 is TGTGCCAGTAGGCCAGAGGGGGCGTTCAACATTCAGTACTTC.

The rearrangement links TRBV27 to TRBJ2-7; 12 bases align to TRBD1. The ends lost 5 bases at V and 7 bases at J; junction bases unmatched: 9. Per the germline V gene, CDR1 is MNHEY and CDR2 is SMNVEV (reference sequence). There are 15 residues in the CDR3. The CDR3 DNA sequence: TGTGCCAGCAGTCGGGCCGGGACAGGGGGCTATGAGCAGTACTTC. As protein: CASSRAGTGGYEQYF.

This chain connects TRBV6-5 to TRBJ2-7; no reliable D call. Germline V gene lookup returns CDR1 MNHEY and CDR2 SVGAGI. Trimming took 6 bases from V and 3 from J, leaving 15 bases between them. The CDR3 is 14 amino acids. The CDR3 coding sequence is TGTGCCAGCAGGCCTCAACCGGAGTACTACGAGCAGTACTTC. It is translated as CASRPQPEYYEQYF.

The chain has TRBV7-8 and TRBJ1-2, with a possible D match to TRBD1 (6 bases). Germline V gene data show CDR1 as SGHVS and CDR2 as FQNEAQ. Trimming removed 5 bases at V and 2 bases at J, with 15 bases between. The CDR3 has 15 residues. DNA for the CDR3: TGTGCCAGCAGCCCCCGGACAGACTCGAACTATGGCTACACCTTC. It is translated as CASSPRTDSNYGYTF.

This rearrangement joins TRBV5-4 to TRBJ2-1, with 8 nucleotides matching TRBD2. The V gene's germline CDR1 is SGHNT and CDR2 YYREEE (reference sequence). This CDR3 comprises 15 residues. Germline trimming cut 4 bases from V and 8 bases from J; bases unmatched to any gene: 11. CDR3: CASSALQREFDEQFF. The CDR3 DNA reads TGTGCCAGCAGCGCACTCCAGCGGGAGTTCGATGAGCAGTTCTTC.

The chain recombines TRBV27 with TRBJ1-1, with D perhaps TRBD1 (6 bases). Germline V gene data show CDR1 as MNHEY and CDR2 as SMNVEV (reference sequence). Trimming shortened V by 6 bases and J by 4 bases, and 24 bases separated the two germline ends. The CDR3 contains 17 residues. CDR3 sequence reads: CASRGRGQGSFGTEAFF. CDR3 nucleotide sequence: TGTGCCAGCAGGGGAAGAGGGCAGGGGAGCTTTGGCACTGAAGCTTTCTTT.

This rearrangement joins TRBV6-5 to TRBJ2-6; weak D call: TRBD1 (6 bases). The ends were cut back, 7 bases at V and 0 bases at J, with 10 bases in the middle. The CDR3 consists of 15 residues. The V gene's germline CDR1 is MNHEY and CDR2 SVGAGI. CDR3 in amino acids: CASTRGGSGANVLTF. CDR3 in DNA: TGTGCCAGCACCAGGGGTGGCTCTGGGGCCAACGTCCTGACTTTC.

V is TRBV27 and J is TRBJ2-2; tentatively, D is TRBD1 (5 bases). Germline V gene data show CDR1 as MNHEY and CDR2 as SMNVEV (reference sequence). The CDR3 extends over 14 amino acids. V was pared by 5 bases and J by 7 bases, with 14 bases between. CDR3 coding DNA: TGTGCCAGCAGTATTAGGGGAACGGGCGGGGAGCTGTTTTTT. Protein sequence: CASSIRGTGGELFF.

The J gene is TRBJ2-6, the V gene TRBV6-6; unclear D gene. Germline assignment: CDR1 MNHNY and CDR2 SVGAGI (reference sequence). Trimming removed 8 bases at V and 3 bases at J, with 14 bases between. CDR3 size: 15 residues. The CDR3 nucleotides read TGTGCCAGCGTAATTGAAGCCGGTGGGGCCAACGTCCTGACTTTC. It yields the protein CASVIEAGGANVLTF.

The CDR3 DNA reads TGTGCCAGCAGCTTATCGGGTTGGGGGGGTTCACCCCTCCACTTT. Residues: CASSLSGWGGSPLHF. The rearrangement links TRBV5-4 to TRBJ1-6; TRBD1 is a possible D gene (5 bases). Germline assignment: CDR1 SGHNT and CDR2 YYREEE (reference sequence). CDR3 length: 15 residues. V was pared by 2 bases and J by 9 bases, with 15 bases between.

This chain joins TRBV7-9 and TRBJ2-1; TRBD2 aligns across 10 bases. CDR1 and CDR2 (germline): SEHNR, FQNEAQ (reference sequence). The CDR3 is 15 amino acids. J was trimmed by 0 bases and V by 5 bases; bases with no gene match: 1. The CDR3 DNA sequence: TGTGCCAGCAGCGCTAGCGGGAGCTCCTACAATGAGCAGTTCTTC. Its protein is CASSASGSSYNEQFF.

The chain combines TRBV18 with TRBJ1-1; 7 nucleotides align to TRBD1. V was pared by 2 bases and J by 6 bases, with 6 bases of the junction left unmatched. The length of the CDR3 is 14 residues. Germline V CDR1 and CDR2: KGHSH, LQKENI. CDR3 sequence: CASSPGRGIAEAFF. The DNA for the CDR3 is TGTGCCAGCTCACCAGGCAGGGGGATAGCTGAAGCTTTCTTT.